One T cell receptor (beta chain) is described in this entry. Its antigen is unidentified. With UMI labels, 5' RACE was used to prepare the TRB cDNA libraries. TCRdb reanalyzed the 5' RACE reads and collapses them to one entry per CDR3 protein, without DNA. This sample's table reports about 150,000 distinct CDR3 sequences. The record originates from a study of CXCR3-negative and CXCR3-positive naive CD8 T cells. Overall study results and limits: Fresh PBMCs were used in most assays, and CXCR3 expression partially decreased after cryopreservation. Greater hydrophobicity was found in TRB CDR3s of CXCR3-positive naive cells than of CXCR3-negative naive cells. Diversity proved comparably high across both naive subsets and much lower in memory CD8+ cells.

The clonotype originates from a human donor in good health. Some clones in this sample may be carry-over from other donors' samples. Specimen: naive CXCR3+ CD8+ T cells from blood. As for subset: CD45RO-CCR7+CD27+CD95- naive CD8+ T cells expressing CXCR3 (TNR3+).

CDR3 region: CASSLGSDEKLFF. The J gene is TRBJ1-4, the V gene TRBV7-6. CDR3 length: 13 amino acids. Germline CDR1 SGHVS, CDR2 FNYEAQ.